These 8 T cell receptor beta chains originate from one sample sequenced in a study of T cells in Graves' hyperthyroidism and ophthalmopathy. Amplified TCR beta CDR3 regions came from RNA transcripts. The study used the HTBI primer set for a first-round RT-PCR of the TCR CDR3. TCRdb re-analysed the multiplex PCR reads in MiXCR, keeping a single row per CDR3 protein. This sample has a few hundred thousand distinct CDR3 sequences, with about 14% found just once. Sequences were obtained from blood. These receptor sequences come from a woman in her thirties with Graves' ophthalmopathy.

This clonotype was seen repeatedly, ten times or more. The CDR3 DNA sequence: TGTGCCAGCAGTTTAAAAGGGAGGGGTCAGCCCCAGCATTTT. Its protein product is CASSLKGRGQPQHF. The chain joins TRBV27 to TRBJ1-5; a possible D gene is TRBD1 (5 bases). The CDR3 sequence is 14 residues long. Germline assignment: CDR1 MNHEY and CDR2 SMNVEV (reference sequence). V was shortened by 2 bases and J by 6 bases, with 11 bases between the two germline ends.

This clonotype has at least ten counts. V usage is TRBV28 and J usage is TRBJ2-3; no reliable D call. The CDR3 runs to 15 residues. Germline V CDR1 and CDR2: MDHEN, SYDVKM. V lost 3 bases, J lost 2 bases, and 12 bases lay in between. The CDR3 region is CASSFYRAVTDTQYF. The CDR3 bases are TGTGCCAGCAGTTTCTATCGGGCAGTCACAGATACGCAGTATTTT.

Note on this clonotype: It may be a read error: a sequence one base away is much more abundant. The J gene is TRBJ2-3, the V gene TRBV20-1; a weak D match, TRBD2 (6 bases). The ends were cut back, 3 bases at V and 8 bases at J, with 18 bases in the middle. Germline loops: CDR1 DFQATT, CDR2 SNEGSKA (reference sequence). The CDR3 length is 14 residues. DNA for the CDR3: TGCAGTGCTAGCGCAGCGGCGGGGTTAGGTACGCAGTATTTT. Translated, it gives CSASAAAGLGTQYF.

This clonotype was seen at least ten times. The chain carries TRBV6-5 and TRBJ2-2; 9 bases fit TRBD1. The CDR3 extends over 16 amino acids. Per germline, CDR1 MNHEY and CDR2 SVGAGI. V trimming: 2 bases; J trimming: 1 base; junction bases outside the gene matches: 2. DNA for the CDR3: TGTGCCAGCAGTTACCGGGGACAGGGGAACACCGGGGAGCTGTTTTTT. This codes for CASSYRGQGNTGELFF.

Ten or more counts support this clonotype. The chain carries TRBV7-9 and TRBJ1-2; the match to TRBD1 covers 8 bases. Germline V lookup: CDR1 SEHNR, CDR2 FQNEAQ (reference sequence). This CDR3 has 14 amino acids. The junction had 7 bases not matched to a gene; V was cut back by 5 bases and J by 5 bases. CDR3 amino acids: CASSLGQGSYGYTF. The CDR3 bases are TGTGCCAGCAGCCTCGGACAGGGAAGTTATGGCTACACCTTC.

The table lists this clonotype with many counts. J is TRBJ1-1 and V is TRBV12-3 or TRBV12-4; weak D call: TRBD1 (5 bases). The CDR3 consists of 12 residues. V was cut by 7 bases and J by 7 bases, with 13 bases left in between. CDR3 DNA sequence: TGTGCCAGCAAAAAAGACAGTAGTGAAGCTTTCTTT. Translating it yields CASKKDSSEAFF.

As to this clonotype: This may stem from a read error, because a much larger clone lies one nucleotide away. The chain has TRBV6-1 and TRBJ1-1; TRBD1 matches 8 bases. This CDR3 is 12 amino acids long. Looked up from germline, CDR1 is MNHNS and CDR2 is SASEGT. The CDR3 is CVGQGRNTEAFF. The CDR3, as DNA: TGTGTCGGACAGGGAAGGAACACTGAAGCTTTCTTT.

This chain connects TRBV12-3 or TRBV12-4 to TRBJ1-5; a weak D match, TRBD1 (6 bases). This CDR3 is built from 14 residues. Trimming stripped 5 bases from V and 4 bases from J, with 12 bases between. Written as DNA, the CDR3 is TGTGCCAGCAGTGAACCCGGGACAAATCAGCCCCAGCATTTT. It specifies CASSEPGTNQPQHF.